The rows below give T cell receptor beta chains drawn from one sample of a study of shared clonotypes between healthy human individuals. The assay was immunoSEQ multiplex PCR, and TCRdb's table has in-frame clones only and misses some. Of over 2,000,000 clones listed, roughly 95% were seen once; the top ten hold more than 1.5%. Sequencing was carried out using naive CD8+ T cells from PBMCs. The receptor source for this set is a man aged 18 to 35 in good health. Some clones in this sample may be carry-over from other donors' samples. Both conserved end residues are part of each CDR3.

j_call	v_call	cdr3_aa
TRBJ2-1	TRBV7-2	CASSPPGWAEQFF
TRBJ2-1	TRBV7-6	CASSSGSNEQFF
TRBJ1-1	TRBV4-1	CASSQGLSRAFF
NA	TRBV29-1	CSVKGPSHEQYF
TRBJ1-1	TRBV5-1	CASSLGTVAMNTEAFF
TRBJ2-5	TRBV5-1	CASTLLGTGKETQYF
TRBJ2-1	TRBV28	CASSPVAVSYNEQFF
TRBJ2-5	TRBV11-2	CASSLGGARYQETQYF
TRBJ2-7	TRBV28	CASSLVGTGAYEQYF
TRBJ2-5	TRBV15	CATSRGLSGYQETQYF
TRBJ2-2	TRBV19	CATRQGRNTGELFF
TRBJ1-1	TRBV11-2	CASSLGTNAEAFF
TRBJ1-5	TRBV30	CAWSDPPSWRQPQHF
TRBJ2-7	TRBV6-5	CASSYSIQGAYEQYF
TRBJ2-2	TRBV27	CATSGGAIENTGELFF
TRBJ2-7	TRBV4-1	CASSQEILLAGEGKYEQYF
TRBJ2-1	TRBV11-2	CASSLDLGAGAYNEQFF
TRBJ1-2	TRBV14	CASSQGLERDPTF
TRBJ2-7	TRBV4-1	CASSQDLGGIEQYF
TRBJ2-1	TRBV2	CASSEMRPDNEQFF
TRBJ2-1	TRBV7-2	CASSSPLAGGHEQFF
TRBJ1-1	TRBV28	CGAWSLGEAFF
TRBJ1-1	TRBV7-2	CASSVGQSNTEAFF
TRBJ2-3	TRBV2	CATQERWTDTQYF
TRBJ2-5	TRBV28	CASSFGPEASQETQYF
TRBJ2-1	TRBV4-1	CASSQVYNEQFF
TRBJ2-7	TRBV28	CASSLGRPDSSYEQYF
TRBJ2-3	TRBV5-5	CASTSGQGIIDTQYF
TRBJ2-7	TRBV7-6	CASSPRAGVDEQYF
TRBJ1-2	TRBV7-9	CASSDQGGTEYGYTF
TRBJ2-1	TRBV10-1	CASSETGDEQFF
TRBJ2-3	TRBV7-9	CASSLDTQYF
TRBJ2-5	TRBV28	CASSRGTQETQYF
TRBJ2-5	TRBV5-1	CASSPEGGETQYF
TRBJ2-6	TRBV4-3	CASSQGRGSSGANVLTF
TRBJ2-7	TRBV5-6	CASSWRTVPYEQYF
TRBJ1-1	TRBV7-9	CASSLVSYTEAFF
TRBJ2-7	TRBV27	CASIGTSGSGAYEQYF
TRBJ2-1	TRBV30	CASSLDPRWQFF
TRBJ2-5	TRBV4-1	CASSQLTGAQETQYF
TRBJ2-3	TRBV11-2	CASSFTVAGGTDTQYF
TRBJ2-7	TRBV6-1	CASSEAILAGYSYEQYF
TRBJ1-5	TRBV27	CASSLGGLSNQPQHF